The source of this TCR beta chain is a study of T cells in Graves' hyperthyroidism and ophthalmopathy. Study-level background: Peripheral blood was collected at initial diagnosis, before any treatment.

This clonotype came up a few times. The CDR3 consists of 14 residues. The germline gives CDR1 MNHNS, CDR2 SASEGT. The ends were cut back, 6 bases at V and 8 bases at J, with 19 bases in the middle. The TCR beta CDR3 regions underwent amplification using RNA transcripts as the source. Initially, a first-round RT-PCR of the TCR CDR3 employed the HTBI primer set. Via MiXCR, TCRdb re-called the multiplex PCR reads, giving one row per CDR3 protein. The sample holds roughly 420,000 distinct CDR3 sequences, more than 15% seen once. If no ophthalmopathy progression occurred within 18 months, Graves' hyperthyroidism was stable. Criteria for exclusion of patients were uncontrolled infection, other autoimmune disease, pregnancy or lactation.

The chain has TRBV6-1 and TRBJ1-2; D uncertain. This TCR came from a woman aged 18-29 years with Graves' hyperthyroidism. Source material: blood. CDR3 coding DNA: TGTGCCAGCAGGATGCCCGGGGAGGGAAACGGCTACACCTTC. Translating it yields CASRMPGEGNGYTF.